Below are 31 T cell receptor beta chains sequenced from a single sample in a study of human T cells and chemical hapten exposure. One entry per CDR3 protein results from TCRdb running MiXCR on the RACE reads. The sample holds 90,000 to 110,000 distinct CDR3 sequences, roughly a third seen once. As for time point: patch test 3, about 24 weeks after DPC sensitization. The treatment was: therapeutic diphenylcyclopropenone sensitization with weekly scalp DPC. The specimen comprised whole blood, sampled in connection with sensitization to the hapten diphenylcyclopropenone (DPC). The source is a man aged 35 to 55 with alopecia areata. Some clones in this sample may be carry-over from other donors' samples.

The CDR3 region is CASSTYRETYEQYF. For the CDR3, the DNA is TGTGCCAGCAGTACTTACAGGGAGACCTACGAGCAGTACTTC. The chain has TRBV27 and TRBJ2-7, with D perhaps matching TRBD1 (6 bases). The V gene's germline CDR1 is MNHEY and CDR2 SMNVEV (reference sequence). V gave up 5 bases and J gave up 2 bases, with 13 bases separating them. The CDR3 extends over 14 amino acids.

The chain has TRBV4-3 and TRBJ1-1; perhaps TRBD1 as D (6 bases). The V end lost 6 bases, the J end lost 7 bases, and 12 bases lay between the germline ends. This CDR3 spans 12 amino acids. Germline loops: CDR1 LGHNA, CDR2 YSLEER. CDR3 in amino acids: CASSRRGGEAFF. DNA for the CDR3: TGCGCCAGCAGTCGTAGGGGGGGTGAAGCTTTCTTT.

This chain links TRBV7-9 with TRBJ2-1; TRBD2 matches at 9 bases. The V gene end was trimmed by 4 bases and the J gene end by 1 base; junction bases not matched to a gene: 2. The CDR3 extends over 15 amino acids. The germline gives CDR1 SEHNR, CDR2 FQNEAQ (reference sequence). The CDR3, as DNA: TGTGCCAGCAGCTCGACTAGCGGATCCTACAATGAGCAGTTCTTC. Protein product: CASSSTSGSYNEQFF. Combining the CDR3 with reference TRBV7-9 and TRBJ2-1 gives the whole variable domain DTGVSQNPRHKITKRGQNVTFRCDPISEHNRLYWYRQTLGQGPEFLTYFQNEAQLEKSRLLSDRFSAERPKGSFSTLEIQRTEQGDSAMYLCASSSTSGSYNEQFFGPGTRLTVL.

The gene calls are TRBV7-2 and TRBJ1-5; a possible D gene is TRBD1 (5 bases). The CDR3 is 17 amino acids. CDR1 SGHTA and CDR2 FQGNSA come from the germline V gene. The V end lost 5 bases, the J end lost 7 bases, and 24 bases lay between the germline ends. In nucleotides, the CDR3 is TGTGCCAGCAGCCGGAGGACATTGCCGCTAGGACGCCAGCCCCAGCATTTT. Its translation is CASSRRTLPLGRQPQHF. The complete variable domain, with remaining parts taken from reference TRBV7-2 and TRBJ1-5, reads GAGVSQSPSNKVTEKGKDVELRCDPISGHTALYWYRQSLGQGLEFLIYFQGNSAPDKSGLPSDRFSAERTGGSVSTLTIQRTQQEDSAVYLCASSRRTLPLGRQPQHFGDGTRLSIL.

Only a few counts were recorded for this clonotype. The CDR3 region is CASSLEAYGTDTQYF. The CDR3 DNA sequence: TGTGCCAGCAGCTTAGAAGCGTACGGCACAGATACGCAGTATTTT. The rearrangement uses TRBV7-6 and TRBJ2-3; no clear D. Germline CDR1 reads SGHVS; CDR2 reads FNYEAQ. The V and J ends lost 1 base and 1 base respectively, with 9 bases between them. The CDR3 is 15 residues long.

The chain employs TRBV12-3 or TRBV12-4 and TRBJ2-7, with D tentatively TRBD2 (6 bases). The ends were cut back, 4 bases at V and 2 bases at J, with 9 bases in the middle. This CDR3 has 13 amino acids. The CDR3 DNA reads TGTGCCAGCAGTTACGGGAGTACCTACGAGCAGTACGTC. Translated, it gives CASSYGSTYEQYV.

In its sample, this clonotype was seen a few times. The chain has TRBV6-6 and TRBJ1-1; D is unresolved. This CDR3 has 11 amino acids. V was cut by 7 bases and J by 3 bases, with 6 bases left in between. The germline V gene encodes CDR1 MNHNY and CDR2 SVGAGI (reference sequence). CDR3 protein: CASTEDTEAFF. The CDR3 bases are TGTGCCAGCACCGAAGACACTGAAGCTTTCTTT.

This clonotype has only a few counts. This sequence may be a read error, since a much larger clone differs from it by one base. J is TRBJ2-1 and V is TRBV20-1; 11 nucleotides match TRBD2. CDR1 DFQATT and CDR2 SNEGSKA come from the germline V gene (reference sequence). This CDR3 spans 13 amino acids. V shed 3 bases, J shed 6 bases, and the junction held 1 base outside the gene matches. Here the CDR3 DNA reads TGCAGTGCTAGGCTAGCGGGAGGCAATGAGCAGTTCTTC. Translating gives CSARLAGGNEQFF.

This clonotype has more than one count but fewer than ten. The chain recombines TRBV10-3 with TRBJ2-1; D gene uncertain. V lost 2 bases and J lost 10, with 6 bases in between. Germline CDR1 is ENHRY and CDR2 is SYGVKD. CDR3 length: 11 amino acids. CDR3 coding DNA: TGTGCCATCAGTGAGATTGAGGAGCAGTTCTTC. It translates to CAISEIEEQFF.

This chain uses TRBV28 with TRBJ2-7; possible D gene TRBD2, 6 bases. This CDR3 region has 14 residues. Germline loops: CDR1 MDHEN, CDR2 SYDVKM. Deletions cut 2 bases from V and 7 bases from J, with 15 bases between. CDR3 nucleotide sequence: TGTGCCAGCAGTTTACGGGGGAGAGTGAGAGAGCAGTACTTC. It codes for CASSLRGRVREQYF.

This clonotype was seen more than once but under ten times. The chain links TRBV7-9 to TRBJ2-5; no clear D. The CDR3 consists of 14 residues. The germline V gene has CDR1 SEHNR and CDR2 FQNEAQ (reference sequence). With 0 bases removed from V and 5 bases from J, the gap between germline ends came to 10 bases. The CDR3 nucleotides are TGTGCCAGCAGCTTAGCAGGAAGGGCGGAGACCCAGTACTTC. This codes for CASSLAGRAETQYF.

This clonotype was seen more than once but under ten times. The chain carries TRBV12-3 or TRBV12-4 and TRBJ1-5, with unresolved D. With 5 bases removed from V and 3 bases from J, the gap between germline ends came to 17 bases. The CDR3 sequence is 16 residues long. Here the CDR3 DNA reads TGTGCCAGCAGTCCCAACCGGGGAGGGAACAATCAGCCCCAGCATTTT. Translation gives CASSPNRGGNNQPQHF.

CDR3 bases: TGTGCCAGCAGTTACACTCTTTACGAGCAGTACTTC. Amino acid sequence: CASSYTLYEQYF. The J gene is TRBJ2-7, the V gene TRBV6-2 or TRBV6-3; D call uncertain. The CDR3 loop spans 12 amino acids. Trimming left V 2 bases short and J 4 bases short, with 6 bases between. Per the germline V gene, CDR1 is MNHEY and CDR2 is SVGEGT.

This clonotype occurred a few times. J is TRBJ1-2 and V is TRBV20-1; D gene unclear. With 4 bases removed from V and 3 bases from J, the gap between germline ends came to 15 bases. This CDR3 is built from 14 residues. The germline V gene has CDR1 DFQATT and CDR2 SNEGSKA (reference sequence). The CDR3 DNA sequence: TGCAGTGCTACAACGGGAGCGGCAGACTATGGCTACACCTTC. Its translation is CSATTGAADYGYTF.

A few counts support this clonotype. The rearrangement uses TRBV7-9 and TRBJ2-5; perhaps TRBD1 as D (5 bases). V lost 4 bases to trimming and J lost 3 bases, with 12 bases between them. The CDR3 is made up of 14 amino acids. Germline V gene lookup returns CDR1 SEHNR and CDR2 FQNEAQ (reference sequence). CDR3 region: CASSSGSKEETQYF. The CDR3 nucleotides are TGTGCCAGCAGCTCAGGGTCCAAGGAAGAGACCCAGTACTTC.

This clonotype showed up just a few times. V and J are TRBV24-1 and TRBJ2-2; a possible D gene is TRBD1 (5 bases). Germline CDR1 reads KGHDR; CDR2 reads SFDVKD. V shed 9 bases and J shed 1 base, with 5 bases lying between them. The CDR3 extends over 12 amino acids. The CDR3 sequence: CATGQNTGELFF. The CDR3 coding sequence is TGTGCCACCGGACAGAACACCGGGGAGCTGTTTTTT.

The V call is TRBV24-1, the J call TRBJ2-5; D unclear. V lost 6 bases to trimming and J lost 0 bases, with 4 bases between them. Germline CDR1 is KGHDR and CDR2 is SFDVKD. The CDR3 covers 12 residues. CDR3 DNA sequence: TGTGCCACCAGTCAGAACCAAGAGACCCAGTACTTC. This codes for CATSQNQETQYF.

DNA for the CDR3: TGCAGCGTTGGAAGCGGGAGGTCCTCCTACAATGAGCAGTTCTTC. Encoded protein: CSVGSGRSSYNEQFF. This chain joins TRBV29-1 and TRBJ2-1, with TRBD2 identical over 9 bases. CDR1 is SQVTM and CDR2 is ANQGSEA in the germline V gene. Trimming removed 4 bases from V and 0 bases from J; junction bases left unmatched: 4. The CDR3 totals 15 residues.

This chain connects TRBV15 to TRBJ1-4, with D maybe TRBD1 (5 bases). Germline CDR1 is LNHNV and CDR2 is YYDKDF (reference sequence). The CDR3 runs to 17 residues. V was shortened by 0 bases and J by 7 bases, with 18 bases between the two germline ends. The CDR3 DNA is TGTGCCACCAGCAGAGATTGGAGGTGGGGGTTTCGTGAAAAACTGTTTTTT. This translates into CATSRDWRWGFREKLFF.

The chain has TRBV19 and TRBJ2-5, with 8 bases matching TRBD2. The trim removed 2 bases at V and 3 bases at J, leaving 2 bases unmatched. The CDR3 is 14 amino acids. Germline V CDR1 and CDR2: LNHDA, SQIVND (reference sequence). CDR3 in DNA: TGTGCCAGTAGTATAAGAGCGGGGGAAGAGACCCAGTACTTC. Translating gives CASSIRAGEETQYF.

J is TRBJ2-7 and V is TRBV20-1; D perhaps matches TRBD2 (5 bases). CDR3 length: 13 amino acids. Germline V gene sequence: CDR1 DFQATT, CDR2 SNEGSKA (reference sequence). Trimming removed 4 bases from V and 6 bases from J, with 16 bases in between. CDR3 region: CSATPGSAPEQYF. CDR3 coding DNA: TGCAGTGCTACCCCGGGAAGTGCTCCCGAGCAGTACTTC.

The chain links TRBV14 to TRBJ2-3; D remains ambiguous. Germline CDR1 and CDR2: SGHDN and FVKESK. V gave up 6 bases and J gave up 6 bases, with 7 bases separating them. This CDR3 region has 11 residues. The CDR3 DNA sequence: TGTGCCAGCAGTCAGGTGGATACGCAGTATTTT. Its translation: CASSQVDTQYF.

V usage is TRBV6-6 and J usage is TRBJ2-3; 9 nucleotides line up with TRBD2. There are 15 residues in the CDR3. The germline V gene encodes CDR1 MNHNY and CDR2 SVGAGI (reference sequence). V shed 6 bases and J 3 bases; nucleotides not matched to a gene: 7. Here the CDR3 reads CASRSSGAPTDTQYF. The DNA for the CDR3 is TGTGCCAGCAGGTCTAGCGGGGCCCCGACAGATACGCAGTATTTT.

The rearrangement links TRBV7-3 to TRBJ2-5, with D unclear. V was clipped by 0 bases and J by 2 bases, with 10 bases between them. Looked up from germline, CDR1 is SGHTA and CDR2 is FQGTGA. The CDR3 totals 15 residues. The DNA for the CDR3 is TGTGCCAGCAGCTTAACTACAGCGCCTCAAGAGACCCAGTACTTC. This sequence encodes CASSLTTAPQETQYF.

The rearrangement uses TRBV3-1 and TRBJ1-1, with 11 bases aligning to TRBD1. Germline CDR1 reads LGHDT; CDR2 reads YNNKEL (reference sequence). J lost 5 bases, V lost 0 bases, and 8 bases had no gene match. The CDR3 length is 17 residues. CDR3 loop: CASSQERDRGGRTEAFF. The CDR3, as DNA: TGTGCCAGCAGCCAAGAACGGGACAGGGGGGGGCGGACTGAAGCTTTCTTT.

This clonotype turned up a few times. This chain links TRBV29-1 with TRBJ1-4; 7 nucleotides match TRBD1. The CDR3 spans 14 residues. V lost 4 bases, J lost 8 bases, and 10 bases stayed unmatched. Germline assignment: CDR1 SQVTM and CDR2 ANQGSEA. The CDR3 coding sequence is TGCAGCGTTGCAGTCAGGACAGGTGGAGAAAAACTGTTTTTT. Protein product: CSVAVRTGGEKLFF.

The chain combines TRBV6-6 with TRBJ2-7, with D possibly TRBD2 on 5 matching bases. Trimming cost V 7 bases and J 4 bases, with 20 bases left between them. From germline, CDR1 is MNHNY and CDR2 SVGAGI (reference sequence). The CDR3 covers 15 residues. The CDR3 DNA is TGTGCCAGCACCAACCCGACGGGGTATGCGTACGAGCAGTACTTC. Protein sequence: CASTNPTGYAYEQYF.

The sample holds a few counts of this clonotype. J is TRBJ2-7 and V is TRBV7-8, with 7 bases that match TRBD1. The V gene's germline CDR1 is SGHVS and CDR2 FQNEAQ. V lost 7 bases to trimming and J lost 5 bases; unmatched junction nucleotides: 8. The CDR3 runs to 13 residues. CDR3 sequence (DNA): TGTGCCAGCAAGGGGGCTAGCAGCAACGAGCAGTACGTC. Translating it yields CASKGASSNEQYV.

The chain carries TRBV6-2 or TRBV6-3 and TRBJ2-7; D is possibly TRBD2 (6 bases). The germline V and J ends were trimmed by 10 bases and 3 bases, with 19 bases remaining between them. This CDR3 has 14 residues. Germline CDR1 is MNHEY and CDR2 is SVGEGT. The CDR3 bases are TGTGCCACCCACCCCGGGGGAGAAGGCTACGAGCAGTACGTC. Translation: CATHPGGEGYEQYV.

This clonotype showed up just once. The chain joins TRBV25-1 to TRBJ1-1; 8 bases are a match to TRBD1. This CDR3 contains 18 residues. CDR1 and CDR2 (germline): MGHDK, SYGVNS. V shed 6 bases and J 6 bases; nucleotides not matched to a gene: 21. CDR3 sequence reads: CASRGQGKPPLSLSEAFF. The CDR3 nucleotides are TGTGCCAGCAGAGGACAGGGAAAACCCCCACTGAGTTTGTCTGAAGCTTTCTTT.

V usage is TRBV7-9 and J usage is TRBJ1-3, with TRBD1 matching 7 bases. This CDR3 comprises 16 residues. V lost 1 base to trimming and J lost 2 bases; unmatched junction nucleotides: 5. The germline CDR1 and CDR2 sequences are SEHNR and FQNEAQ (reference sequence). The CDR3 sequence is CASSLEQGTTGNTIYF. CDR3 coding DNA: TGTGCCAGCAGCTTAGAACAGGGGACTACTGGAAACACCATATATTTT.